The 7 T cell receptor beta chains listed next were all sequenced from one sample in a study of blood T cells in healthy people across ages. Using a J-beta primer mix together with a sample-barcoded 5' primer, a second PCR was run for roughly 7 to 12 cycles. TCRdb re-called the 5' RACE reads with MiXCR, one entry per CDR3 protein. The sample shows roughly 1.9 million distinct CDR3 sequences, roughly two fifths of them seen only once. Input material: blood. These receptors were taken from a human donor in good health.

This sequence joins TRBV4-1 and TRBJ2-1; TRBD2 matches at 15 bases. The assigned J gene may be wrong: the sequence end matches TRBJ2-7 better. Germline CDR1 is MGHRA and CDR2 is YSYEKL. The CDR3 contains 18 residues. The CDR3 DNA follows: TGCGCCAGCAGCCAAGAAAGGGGGACTAGCGGGGGGTACAATGAGCAGTACTTC. This sequence encodes CASSQERGTSGGYNEQYF.

This clonotype has more than one count but fewer than ten. The V and J genes are TRBV7-9 and TRBJ1-6; TRBD1 aligns across 7 bases. Germline values: CDR1 SEHNR, CDR2 FQNEAQ (reference sequence). V lost 1 base to trimming and J lost 11 bases; unmatched junction nucleotides: 20. This CDR3 has 19 amino acids. CDR3 bases: TGTGCCAGCAGCTTAGACTACATACAGGGGAAGCGGGCTTACCCACCCCTCCACTTT. Protein product: CASSLDYIQGKRAYPPLHF.

Note on this clonotype: Germline and junction disagree at one end, which may indicate a read error. The chain recombines TRBV20-1 with TRBJ1-2; 9 bases match TRBD1. The CDR3 is made up of 14 amino acids. In germline, CDR1 is DFQATT, CDR2 SNEGSKA (reference sequence). In DNA, the CDR3 is TGCGGTGCCACGACCGGGACAGGGCGATATGGCTACACCTTC. It codes for CGATTGTGRYGYTF.

This clonotype was detected a few times. One end of the junction does not line up with germline, which may come from a read error. The rearrangement joins TRBV5-6 to TRBJ2-5; 7 nucleotides agree with TRBD1. This CDR3 has 14 residues. Germline CDR1 is SGHDT and CDR2 is YYEEEE. The DNA of the CDR3 is TGTGCCTGCAGCCTTCAGGGACAGCAAGAGACCCAGTACTTC. Residues: CACSLQGQQETQYF.

This clonotype was counted a few times. The chain recombines TRBV7-9 with TRBJ2-6, with D possibly being TRBD1 (5 bases). Trimming shortened V by 5 bases and J by 0 bases, and 8 bases separated the two germline ends. CDR1 is SEHNR, CDR2 FQNEAQ, per germline (reference sequence). The length of the CDR3 is 15 residues. CDR3 in DNA: TGTGCCAGCAGCAGACAGCTCTCTGGGGCCAACGTCCTGACTTTC. Amino acids: CASSRQLSGANVLTF.

This sequence joins TRBV5-8 and TRBJ1-2; D remains unclear. The germline V gene encodes CDR1 SGHTS and CDR2 YDEGEE. Deletions cut 6 bases from V and 8 bases from J, with 17 bases between. The length of the CDR3 is 13 residues. The CDR3: CASTFPLKWGYTF. The CDR3 DNA reads as TGTGCCAGCACCTTCCCCCTAAAGTGGGGCTACACCTTC.

The chain links TRBV20-1 to TRBJ2-7; 7 bases are a match to TRBD1. This CDR3 contains 15 residues. CDR1 and CDR2 from the germline V gene are DFQATT and SNEGSKA (reference sequence). With V trimmed by 5 bases and J by 1 base, 11 bases remained unmatched. DNA of the CDR3: TGCAGTGCTCAGGCGTTACACAGGGGATCCTACGAGCAGTACTTC. Residues: CSAQALHRGSYEQYF.